Following are 21 T cell receptor beta chains from one sample sequenced in a study of early T cells in non-severe SARS-CoV-2 infection. TCRdb reprocessed the 5' RACE reads with MiXCR, giving one entry per CDR3 protein. The sample has tens of thousands of distinct CDR3 sequences; around a tenth are singletons. The specimen was whole blood. Source of these receptors: an adult who was a healthcare worker with PCR-confirmed SARS-CoV-2 infection or an uninfected control (not recorded which).

The chain employs TRBV20-1 and TRBJ2-3; TRBD2 is a possible D gene (6 bases). Germline V gene sequence: CDR1 DFQATT, CDR2 SNEGSKA (reference sequence). Trimming took 0 bases from V and 4 from J, leaving 14 bases between them. This CDR3 region has 15 residues. For the CDR3, the DNA is TGCAGTGCTAGAGACGGCGGGATTAACGCAGATACGCAGTATTTT. Its protein is CSARDGGINADTQYF.

The chain carries TRBV10-3 and TRBJ2-1, with 9 positions matching TRBD2. The CDR3 is 16 residues long. Unmatched junction bases numbered 10, after V lost 6 bases and J lost 4 bases. The germline V gene encodes CDR1 ENHRY and CDR2 SYGVKD. The CDR3 nucleotides read TGTGCCATCAGCAACTCCATAGCGGGAGCATACAATGAGCAGTTCTTC. This sequence encodes CAISNSIAGAYNEQFF.

This rearrangement joins TRBV12-3 or TRBV12-4 to TRBJ1-5; D ambiguous. Trimming stripped 5 bases from V and 2 bases from J, with 10 bases between. The CDR3 length is 14 residues. CDR3 nucleotide sequence: TGTGCCAGCAGTAGGTTGCAGGGCAATCAGCCCCAGCATTTT. Translating gives CASSRLQGNQPQHF.

This clonotype was counted ten times or more. The chain has TRBV5-1 and TRBJ1-1; D gene unclear. With 4 bases removed from V and 0 bases from J, the gap between germline ends came to 19 bases. This CDR3 is 17 amino acids long. Germline V CDR1 and CDR2: SGHRS, YFSETQ. The chain's CDR3 is CASSVPQKDLMNTEAFF. The DNA for the CDR3 is TGCGCCAGCAGCGTTCCACAGAAAGATCTAATGAACACTGAAGCTTTCTTT.

This clonotype showed up many times. The chain couples TRBV3-1 to TRBJ1-1; 8 bases agree with TRBD1. From germline, CDR1 is LGHDT and CDR2 YNNKEL (reference sequence). V dropped 4 bases and J dropped 2; count of bases not matched to a gene: 6. The CDR3 is made up of 15 amino acids. The CDR3 sequence: CASSPPTGVNTEAFF. In DNA form, the CDR3 reads TGTGCCAGCAGCCCTCCGACAGGGGTTAACACTGAAGCTTTCTTT.

This clonotype was seen a handful of times. The chain uses TRBV28 and TRBJ1-2; D not certain. CDR3 size: 12 residues. Germline assignment: CDR1 MDHEN and CDR2 SYDVKM. The V and J ends lost 2 bases and 2 bases respectively, with 3 bases between them. As DNA, the CDR3 is TGTGCCAGCAGTTTAGTGAACTATGGCTACACCTTC. Translating it yields CASSLVNYGYTF.

This clonotype was seen ten or more times. The chain is built from TRBV11-2 and TRBJ2-7; no definite D call. CDR1 and CDR2 (germline): SGHAT, FQNNGV. This CDR3 is built from 12 residues. The ends were cut back, 7 bases at V and 6 bases at J, with 13 bases in the middle. CDR3 protein: CASTLGAFEQYF. In DNA form, the CDR3 reads TGTGCCAGCACCTTGGGCGCGTTCGAGCAGTACTTC. The full variable domain, its missing parts supplied by reference TRBV11-2 and TRBJ2-7, is EAGVAQSPRYKIIEKRQSVAFWCNPISGHATLYWYQQILGQGPKLLIQFQNNGVVDDSQLPKDRFSAERLKGVDSTLKIQPAKLEDSAVYLCASTLGAFEQYFGPGTRLTVT.

This clonotype occurred many times. This chain uses TRBV7-9 with TRBJ2-7, with no clear D. The length of the CDR3 is 14 residues. Per germline, CDR1 SEHNR and CDR2 FQNEAQ (reference sequence). V lost 1 base to trimming and J lost 1 base, with 8 bases between them. The chain's CDR3 is CASSLGSGSYEQYF. DNA for the CDR3: TGTGCCAGCAGCTTAGGGTCAGGATCCTACGAGCAGTACTTC.

A remark on this clonotype: A much larger clone sits a single nucleotide away, making a read error possible. The chain has TRBV20-1 and TRBJ2-1, with D possibly TRBD2 on 6 matching bases. The CDR3 has 13 amino acids. With 6 bases removed from V and 10 bases from J, the gap between germline ends came to 19 bases. Germline CDR1 and CDR2: DFQATT and SNEGSKA (reference sequence). The CDR3 protein is CSANSGAKVEQFF. The CDR3 coding sequence is TGCAGTGCAAATAGCGGAGCTAAAGTGGAGCAGTTCTTC.

This clonotype was counted between two and nine times. The chain combines TRBV12-3 or TRBV12-4 with TRBJ1-1; no reliable D call. Trimming left V 1 base short and J 1 base short, with 7 bases between. CDR3 length equals 14 residues. The CDR3 is CASSLGTANTEAFF. The CDR3 nucleotides are TGTGCCAGCAGTTTAGGGACGGCGAACACTGAAGCTTTCTTT.

The rearrangement joins TRBV20-1 to TRBJ1-6; 8 positions match TRBD1. Germline CDR1 DFQATT, CDR2 SNEGSKA (reference sequence). With 3 bases clipped from V and 10 bases from J, the junction kept 8 bases outside the gene matches. The CDR3 is made up of 14 amino acids. CDR3 loop: CSARGGTGRSPLHF. The CDR3 DNA sequence: TGCAGTGCTAGGGGTGGGACAGGACGCTCACCCCTCCACTTT.

This clonotype was observed at least ten times. This chain links TRBV29-1 with TRBJ1-1, with D unclear. The V and J ends lost 3 bases and 4 bases respectively, with 0 bases between them. This CDR3 is built from 9 residues. Germline lookup yields CDR1 SQVTM and CDR2 ANQGSEA. The CDR3 region is CSVDTEAFF. CDR3 nucleotides: TGCAGCGTTGACACTGAAGCTTTCTTT.

This clonotype was observed a few times. CDR3 coding DNA: TGCGCCAGCAGAGGGACCTCAGAAGGAAACACCATATATTTT. This translates into CASRGTSEGNTIYF. The V call is TRBV10-2, the J call TRBJ1-3; tentatively, D is TRBD1 (5 bases). The CDR3 runs to 14 residues. Germline V gene sequence: CDR1 WSHSY, CDR2 SAAADI. With 6 bases removed from V and 4 bases from J, the gap between germline ends came to 13 bases.

The sample holds one count of this clonotype. This chain joins TRBV4-1 and TRBJ1-5; D unresolved. Germline CDR1 is MGHRA and CDR2 is YSYEKL. The V and J ends lost 0 bases and 1 base respectively, with 16 bases between them. The CDR3 spans 18 residues. CDR3 bases: TGCGCCAGCAGCCAAGAAGGCAGCTACGCGGGGAGCAATCAGCCCCAGCATTTT. This gives the protein CASSQEGSYAGSNQPQHF.

At least ten counts were recorded for this clonotype. This chain joins TRBV6-1 and TRBJ2-7, with TRBD1 identical over 8 bases. CDR3 length: 15 amino acids. Trimming removed 8 bases from V and 0 bases from J; junction bases left unmatched: 9. Germline loops: CDR1 MNHNS, CDR2 SASEGT. DNA for the CDR3: TGTGCCAGCGGCCCGACAGGGGCGGGCTCCTACGAGCAGTACTTC. It translates to CASGPTGAGSYEQYF.

This clonotype was seen more than once but under ten times. CDR3 amino acids: CASMRDRGPPLHF. Here the CDR3 DNA reads TGTGCCAGCATGAGGGACAGGGGACCTCCACTCCACTTT. The chain joins TRBV28 to TRBJ1-6, with 10 positions matching TRBD1. V shed 7 bases and J 16 bases; nucleotides not matched to a gene: 10. CDR1 MDHEN and CDR2 SYDVKM come from the germline V gene. CDR3 length equals 13 residues.

This clonotype showed up just a few times. The J gene is TRBJ2-7, the V gene TRBV28; TRBD1 is a possible D gene (5 bases). From germline, CDR1 is MDHEN and CDR2 SYDVKM. The V end lost 7 bases, the J end lost 0 bases, and 10 bases lay between the germline ends. The CDR3 loop spans 13 amino acids. The CDR3: CASTYDSSYEQYF. The CDR3 region has the DNA TGTGCCAGCACCTACGACAGCTCCTACGAGCAGTACTTC.

This clonotype has at least ten counts. CDR3 region: CASSLDQKQPQHF. CDR3 nucleotide sequence: TGCGCCAGCAGCTTGGATCAGAAACAGCCCCAGCATTTT. This chain connects TRBV5-1 to TRBJ1-5, with D unresolved. Germline V gene lookup returns CDR1 SGHRS and CDR2 YFSETQ. The CDR3 spans 13 residues. Trimming pared 0 bases from V and 7 bases from J, leaving 8 bases between.

This chain links TRBV7-2 with TRBJ2-7; D not certain. The CDR3 loop spans 13 amino acids. V was shortened by 5 bases and J by 4 bases, with 12 bases between the two germline ends. The germline CDR1 and CDR2 sequences are SGHTA and FQGNSA. The CDR3 here is CASSRTNRYEQYF. As DNA, the CDR3 is TGTGCCAGCAGCCGTACCAACAGATACGAGCAGTACTTC.

This clonotype was picked up many times. This chain links TRBV6-1 with TRBJ1-1; D gene unclear. Germline-derived CDR1 and CDR2 are MNHNS and SASEGT. V lost 2 bases and J lost 6, with 13 bases in between. This CDR3 spans 14 amino acids. The CDR3 DNA sequence: TGTGCCAGCAGTGAATGGGCCGGTGAGGCTGAAGCTTTCTTT. It translates to CASSEWAGEAEAFF.

This clonotype was observed many times. This chain uses TRBV27 with TRBJ1-4; D uncertain. The CDR3 is 17 residues long. V was pared by 0 bases and J by 0 bases, with 11 bases between. Germline V gene data show CDR1 as MNHEY and CDR2 as SMNVEV (reference sequence). CDR3 residues: CASSLSSIFATNEKLFF. The CDR3 DNA sequence: TGTGCCAGCAGTTTATCTTCCATCTTTGCAACTAATGAAAAACTGTTTTTT.